The 2 T cell receptor beta chains listed next were all sequenced from one sample in a study of T cell responses to AZD1222 COVID-19 vaccine. Produced via immunoSEQ multiplex PCR; TCRdb's table is partial and in-frame only. The sample has about 150,000 clones; about 90% are singletons. This specimen consisted of peripheral blood, obtained 28 days after the second AZD1222 dose. The receptor source for this set is an adult who received the AZD1222 COVID-19 vaccine.

This chain connects TRBV5-1 to TRBJ2-4; D is unclear. V was shortened by 0 bases and J by 1 base, with 11 bases between the two germline ends. Germline V gives CDR1 SGHRS, CDR2 YFSETQ. CDR3 length: 16 residues. CDR3 amino acids: CASSLAPDLAKNIQYF. DNA of the CDR3: TGCGCCAGCAGCTTGGCCCCTGACCTTGCCAAAAACATTCAGTACTTC.

This chain links TRBV28 with TRBJ1-5, with TRBD1 identical over 7 bases. J lost 0 bases, V lost 7 bases, and 12 bases had no gene match. Looked up from germline, CDR1 is MDHEN and CDR2 is SYDVKM. This CDR3 has 17 amino acids. CDR3 nucleotide sequence: TGTGCCAGCAACATACCTCCTACAGGGGATAGCAATCAGCCCCAGCATTTT. Translated, it gives CASNIPPTGDSNQPQHF.